This T cell receptor (beta chain) emerged from a study of shared clonotypes between healthy human individuals. From germline, CDR1 is SGHRS and CDR2 YFSETQ. Losses at the gene ends were 2 bases for V and 1 base for J; bases not matched to a gene: 2. The CDR3 runs 15 residues. Study processing details: ImmunoSEQ sequences covered only the junction and lacked quality scores; filtering therefore differed. Clones were sequenced by immunoSEQ multiplex PCR, and TCRdb holds only the in-frame ones, with some missing. V, J and clone size are taken as reported in that table, and D and trimming were inferred from the DNA itself. The sample includes about 470,000 clones, 75% to 85% of them seen just once.

The source material was PBMCs. The receptor comes from a woman aged 40 to 55 in good health. Some clones in this sample may be carry-over from other donors' samples. This chain connects TRBV5-1 to TRBJ2-5; TRBD2 agrees at 10 bases. The CDR3 is CASSFSGRFQETQYF. DNA for the CDR3: TGCGCCAGCAGCTTTAGCGGGAGGTTCCAAGAGACCCAGTACTTC. Full variable domain (missing parts from reference TRBV5-1 and TRBJ2-5): KAGVTQTPRYLIKTRGQQVTLSCSPISGHRSVSWYQQTPGQGLQFLFEYFSETQRNKGNFPGRFSGRQFSNSRSEMNVSTLELGDSALYLCASSFSGRFQETQYFGPGTRLLVL.